The T cell receptor (beta chain) under discussion was sequenced for a study of T cells in Graves' hyperthyroidism and ophthalmopathy. Looking at the study overall: At the time of initial diagnosis and before any treatment, peripheral blood was collected. Study findings and constraints: Blood also contained most expanded thyroid clonotypes above 0.001.

Germline loops: CDR1 SQVTM, CDR2 ANQGSEA. There are 11 residues in the CDR3. Trimming took off 4 bases at V and 5 bases at J, with 8 bases between the two ends. Reasons for excluding patients were uncontrolled infection, other autoimmune disease, pregnancy or lactation. The CDR3 regions of TCR beta were amplified from RNA transcripts. Primed by the HTBI set, a first-round RT-PCR was run on the TCR CDR3. TCRdb reprocessed the multiplex PCR reads with MiXCR, giving one entry per CDR3 protein. This table has about 280,000 distinct CDR3 sequences, 20% to 25% appearing once. This clonotype came up many times. Its antigen is unknown.

This receptor was identified in a man in his forties with Graves' hyperthyroidism that later progressed to Graves' ophthalmopathy. The chain has TRBV29-1 and TRBJ2-5, with D possibly TRBD1 on 5 matching bases. Sequenced input: blood. The CDR3 DNA follows: TGCAGCGTTGGGTCAGGGGAGACCCAGTACTTC. This sequence encodes CSVGSGETQYF.